What follows are 27 T cell receptor beta chains derived from one specimen sequenced in a study of cytomegalovirus exposure and HLA in healthy donors. The PCR had 60 Vbeta and 13 Jbeta primers. Generated by immunoSEQ multiplex PCR, the TCRdb table keeps only in-frame clones and is missing some. The sample has around 200,000 clones; around 81% are singletons. Sequenced sample: PBMCs. The receptors shown here come from a woman in her forties or fifties in good health and CMV-seropositive.

The chain has TRBV4-1 and TRBJ2-7, with a weak D call TRBD1 (5 bases). The CDR3 is 14 residues long. Germline CDR1 is MGHRA and CDR2 is YSYEKL. With 0 bases removed from V and 4 bases from J, the gap between germline ends came to 10 bases. In DNA form, the CDR3 reads TGCGCCAGCAGCCAAGACGTTGACAGTTACGAGCAGTACTTC. Its translation is CASSQDVDSYEQYF.

This chain joins TRBV7-9 and TRBJ2-7; 7 nucleotides agree with TRBD1. This CDR3 has 15 amino acids. V lost 1 base and J lost 0; bases outside the gene matches: 3. Germline V gene data show CDR1 as SEHNR and CDR2 as FQNEAQ (reference sequence). In DNA, the CDR3 is TGTGCCAGCAGCTTAGACAGGGGCCTCTCCTACGAGCAGTACTTC. Protein sequence: CASSLDRGLSYEQYF. The full variable domain, its missing parts supplied by reference TRBV7-9 and TRBJ2-7, is DTGVSQNPRHKITKRGQNVTFRCDPISEHNRLYWYRQTLGQGPEFLTYFQNEAQLEKSRLLSDRFSAERPKGSFSTLEIQRTEQGDSAMYLCASSLDRGLSYEQYFGPGTRLTVT.

The chain joins TRBV29-1 to TRBJ1-2; 9 bases match TRBD1. Trimming cost V 7 bases and J 4 bases; bases outside gene matches: 7. Germline loops: CDR1 SQVTM, CDR2 ANQGSEA. This CDR3 region has 13 residues. CDR3 amino acids: CSARDRASYGYTF. CDR3 nucleotides: TGCAGCGCCCGGGACAGGGCAAGCTATGGCTACACCTTC.

V gene TRBV6-1 combines with J gene TRBJ2-5, with 7 bases that match TRBD2. The CDR3 has 15 residues. Trimming took 2 bases from V and 9 from J; bases not matched to a gene: 12. Germline assignment: CDR1 MNHNS and CDR2 SASEGT. The CDR3 reads CASSELVGGSGAQYF. DNA for the CDR3: TGTGCCAGCAGTGAATTGGTCGGGGGGTCTGGGGCCCAGTACTTC.

The chain recombines TRBV4-1 with TRBJ1-5; 8 positions agree with TRBD1. This CDR3 contains 18 residues. V trimming: 2 bases; J trimming: 3 bases; junction bases outside the gene matches: 12. The germline gives CDR1 MGHRA, CDR2 YSYEKL. CDR3 region: CASSQQGALLGDNQPQHF. CDR3 bases: TGCGCCAGCAGCCAACAGGGGGCCCTATTGGGGGACAATCAGCCCCAGCATTTT.

In nucleotides, the CDR3 is TGTGCCAGCAGGACAGGGGGAAGGGGAAATTCACCCCTCCACTTT. Residues: CASRTGGRGNSPLHF. This chain uses TRBV6-1 with TRBJ1-6, with 9 bases lining up with TRBD1. The CDR3 runs 15 residues. Losses at the gene ends were 6 bases for V and 7 bases for J; bases not matched to a gene: 7. Germline CDR1 MNHNS, CDR2 SASEGT.

The chain links TRBV27 to TRBJ1-1; no reliable D call. Germline lookup yields CDR1 MNHEY and CDR2 SMNVEV (reference sequence). The CDR3 has 12 amino acids. Trimming stripped 8 bases from V and 5 bases from J, with 12 bases between. Here the CDR3 reads CASRSVRTEAFF. The CDR3 nucleotides are TGTGCCAGCCGGAGTGTTAGAACTGAAGCTTTCTTT.

There are a few counts of this clone. This chain connects TRBV7-9 to TRBJ2-1; 10 bases line up with TRBD2. Germline V gene sequence: CDR1 SEHNR, CDR2 FQNEAQ (reference sequence). This CDR3 is 16 amino acids long. Trimming took 5 bases from V and 10 from J; bases not matched to a gene: 14. The CDR3: CASSVSGGTSFVEQFF. The DNA for the CDR3 is TGTGCCAGCAGCGTTAGCGGGGGGACATCCTTCGTCGAGCAGTTCTTC. The full variable domain, in which reference TRBV7-9 and TRBJ2-1 provide the parts outside the CDR3, is DTGVSQNPRHKITKRGQNVTFRCDPISEHNRLYWYRQTLGQGPEFLTYFQNEAQLEKSRLLSDRFSAERPKGSFSTLEIQRTEQGDSAMYLCASSVSGGTSFVEQFFGPGTRLTVL.

The chain links TRBV30 to TRBJ2-7, with 8 bases lining up with TRBD1. Germline V gene data show CDR1 as GTSNPN and CDR2 as SVGIG (reference sequence). V trimming: 3 bases; J trimming: 1 base; junction bases outside the gene matches: 8. The CDR3 length is 15 residues. Here the CDR3 reads CAWRAWTGISYEQYF. CDR3 sequence (DNA): TGTGCCTGGAGGGCCTGGACAGGGATTTCCTACGAGCAGTACTTC.

This chain joins TRBV27 and TRBJ1-2; D gene uncertain. Trimming stripped 4 bases from V and 1 base from J, with 16 bases between. Germline CDR1 and CDR2: MNHEY and SMNVEV (reference sequence). The CDR3 sequence is 16 residues long. The CDR3 DNA reads TGTGCCAGCAGTTCGCCGGGAAATAGTTATAACTATGGCTACACCTTC. Translated: CASSSPGNSYNYGYTF.

This clone has just one count. The chain combines TRBV9 with TRBJ1-4, with D maybe TRBD1 (5 bases). The CDR3 is 17 residues long. The ends were cut back, 0 bases at V and 1 base at J, with 13 bases in the middle. Germline V gene data show CDR1 as SGDLS and CDR2 as YYNGEE. The CDR3 sequence: CASSVVGNGGTNEKLFF. In DNA, the CDR3 is TGTGCCAGCAGCGTAGTTGGTAACGGGGGAACTAATGAAAAACTGTTTTTT.

This clone was observed a handful of times. The chain links TRBV19 to TRBJ1-2, with 8 bases fitting TRBD1. Germline trimming cut 3 bases from V and 3 bases from J; bases unmatched to any gene: 6. The CDR3 covers 15 residues. Per the germline V gene, CDR1 is LNHDA and CDR2 is SQIVND (reference sequence). CDR3 in amino acids: CASSIPGGADYGYTF. In DNA, the CDR3 is TGTGCCAGTAGTATTCCAGGGGGCGCCGACTATGGCTACACCTTC.

The gene calls are TRBV25-1 and TRBJ2-3, with unresolved D. Germline V gene sequence: CDR1 MGHDK, CDR2 SYGVNS. The CDR3 is 13 residues long. V was pared by 2 bases and J by 9 bases, with 12 bases between. CDR3 DNA: TGTGCCAGCAGTGAACCCGCTCTAAACACGCAGTATTTT. Encoded protein: CASSEPALNTQYF.

The genes are TRBV14 and TRBJ2-7; 11 nucleotides line up with TRBD2. In germline, CDR1 is SGHDN, CDR2 FVKESK. V shed 5 bases, J shed 2 bases, and the junction held 2 bases outside the gene matches. The length of the CDR3 is 14 residues. The CDR3: CASSRLAGPYEQYF. CDR3 nucleotide sequence: TGTGCCAGCAGCAGACTAGCGGGGCCCTACGAGCAGTACTTC. Filled out from reference TRBV14 and TRBJ2-7, the complete variable domain reads EAGVTQFPSHSVIEKGQTVTLRCDPISGHDNLYWYRRVMGKEIKFLLHFVKESKQDESGMPNNRFLAERTGGTYSTLKVQPAELEDSGVYFCASSRLAGPYEQYFGPGTRLTVT.

This chain joins TRBV7-9 and TRBJ2-5; D not resolved. This CDR3 has 13 residues. The V end was cut by 5 bases, the J end by 5 bases, with 12 bases between. The germline gives CDR1 SEHNR, CDR2 FQNEAQ (reference sequence). The CDR3 spells CASSSPGGETQYF. The CDR3 DNA follows: TGTGCCAGCAGCAGCCCAGGTGGGGAGACCCAGTACTTC.

The chain couples TRBV13 to TRBJ1-6, with D maybe TRBD1 (5 bases). Germline V gene sequence: CDR1 PRHDT, CDR2 FYEKMQ (reference sequence). Deletions cut 0 bases from V and 7 bases from J, with 13 bases between. CDR3 length: 16 residues. CDR3: CASSLGPWGGNSPLHF. CDR3 coding DNA: TGTGCCAGCAGCTTAGGACCGTGGGGGGGGAATTCACCCCTCCACTTT. Full variable domain (remainder filled in from reference TRBV13 and TRBJ1-6): AAGVIQSPRHLIKEKRETATLKCYPIPRHDTVYWYQQGPGQDPQFLISFYEKMQSDKGSIPDRFSAQQFSDYHSELNMSSLELGDSALYFCASSLGPWGGNSPLHFGNGTRLTVT.

Here the CDR3 DNA reads TGTGCCAGTACTTCCCGAGGGGGTTCCTATGGCTACACCTTC. Encoded protein: CASTSRGGSYGYTF. The chain employs TRBV19 and TRBJ1-2, with D tentatively TRBD1 (6 bases). CDR1 and CDR2 (germline): LNHDA, SQIVND (reference sequence). CDR3 length: 14 residues. Deletions cut 7 bases from V and 4 bases from J, with 16 bases between.

This chain connects TRBV5-1 to TRBJ2-7, with D uncertain. Germline V gives CDR1 SGHRS, CDR2 YFSETQ. CDR3 length equals 14 residues. Trimming removed 4 bases from V and 3 bases from J, with 14 bases in between. The CDR3 here is CASSPLDRGYEQYF. CDR3 nucleotide sequence: TGCGCCAGCAGCCCTCTAGACCGAGGCTACGAGCAGTACTTC.

The chain couples TRBV5-1 to TRBJ2-7; TRBD1 agrees at 8 bases. Germline CDR1 and CDR2: SGHRS and YFSETQ. Trimming took 3 bases from V and 0 from J; bases not matched to a gene: 8. This CDR3 has 16 residues. DNA of the CDR3: TGCGCCAGCAGCTGGGGCCGGGACAGGAGCTCCTACGAGCAGTACTTC. This sequence encodes CASSWGRDRSSYEQYF.

Of note for this clone: Compared with germline, one end of the junction differs, possibly owing to a read error. The chain uses TRBV4-1 and TRBJ1-1; D might be TRBD1 (6 bases). From germline, CDR1 is MGHRA and CDR2 YSYEKL. The CDR3 contains 16 residues. The CDR3 nucleotides read TGCGCCAGCACCCAAGGGGGAGGGGGGGGGAACACTGAAGCTTTCTTT. Amino acid sequence: CASTQGGGGGNTEAFF.

This clone has just a few counts. V gene TRBV27 combines with J gene TRBJ1-2, with 8 bases that match TRBD1. V trimming: 6 bases; J trimming: 0 bases; junction bases outside the gene matches: 9. In germline, CDR1 is MNHEY, CDR2 SMNVEV (reference sequence). This CDR3 has 16 amino acids. The CDR3 DNA follows: TGTGCCAGCAGCCGGACAGGGTCGCTTTCTAACTATGGCTACACCTTC. This translates into CASSRTGSLSNYGYTF.

This sequence joins TRBV7-3 and TRBJ2-7, with 7 nucleotides matching TRBD1. V lost 5 bases, J lost 4 bases, and 5 bases stayed unmatched. CDR3 length equals 13 residues. Per the germline V gene, CDR1 is SGHTA and CDR2 is FQGTGA. The CDR3 DNA follows: TGTGCCAGCAGCCGGGACAGAGAATACGAGCAGTACTTC. This codes for CASSRDREYEQYF. The full variable domain, its missing parts supplied by reference TRBV7-3 and TRBJ2-7, is GAGVSQTPSNKVTEKGKYVELRCDPISGHTALYWYRQSLGQGPEFLIYFQGTGAADDSGLPNDRFFAVRPEGSVSTLKIQRTERGDSAVYLCASSRDREYEQYFGPGTRLTVT.

The chain links TRBV5-1 to TRBJ1-1; tentative D call: TRBD1 (6 bases). Germline lookup yields CDR1 SGHRS and CDR2 YFSETQ. The CDR3 extends over 14 amino acids. V was pared by 4 bases and J by 5 bases, with 15 bases between. The DNA for the CDR3 is TGCGCCAGCAGCCCCCGGACAGAGGGGACTGAAGCTTTCTTT. This sequence encodes CASSPRTEGTEAFF. The whole variable domain, remainder taken from reference TRBV5-1 and TRBJ1-1, is KAGVTQTPRYLIKTRGQQVTLSCSPISGHRSVSWYQQTPGQGLQFLFEYFSETQRNKGNFPGRFSGRQFSNSRSEMNVSTLELGDSALYLCASSPRTEGTEAFFGQGTRLTVV.

Only one count was recorded for this clone. V gene TRBV7-6 combines with J gene TRBJ2-5; 7 positions match TRBD2. The junction had 8 bases not matched to a gene; V was cut back by 5 bases and J by 5 bases. Per the germline V gene, CDR1 is SGHVS and CDR2 is FNYEAQ. The CDR3 covers 14 residues. CDR3 in DNA: TGTGCCAGCAGCCCTCGGACTAGAGGGGAGACCCAGTACTTC. This encodes CASSPRTRGETQYF.

The chain combines TRBV28 with TRBJ1-2, with no clear D. This CDR3 spans 14 amino acids. The V end was cut by 6 bases, the J end by 7 bases, with 18 bases between. In germline, CDR1 is MDHEN, CDR2 SYDVKM. The CDR3 coding sequence is TGTGCCAGCAGACGCCACGGGATAGGGCCTGGCTACACCTTC. Protein product: CASRRHGIGPGYTF.

The V and J genes are TRBV5-4 and TRBJ1-2; possibly TRBD1 for D (5 bases). This CDR3 is built from 14 residues. Germline V gene lookup returns CDR1 SGHNT and CDR2 YYREEE (reference sequence). Trimming pared 4 bases from V and 5 bases from J, leaving 15 bases between. The DNA of the CDR3 is TGTGCCAGCAGCCTCTCCGGGACTTTATATGGCTACACCTTC. This encodes CASSLSGTLYGYTF.

V and J are TRBV4-1 and TRBJ1-2; 11 bases match TRBD1. The CDR3 length is 17 residues. Unmatched junction bases numbered 10, after V lost 2 bases and J lost 5 bases. CDR1 is MGHRA, CDR2 YSYEKL, per germline. CDR3 sequence reads: CASSQPGQGAILYGYTF. The CDR3 DNA follows: TGCGCCAGCAGCCAACCCGGACAGGGGGCCATCCTGTATGGCTACACCTTC.